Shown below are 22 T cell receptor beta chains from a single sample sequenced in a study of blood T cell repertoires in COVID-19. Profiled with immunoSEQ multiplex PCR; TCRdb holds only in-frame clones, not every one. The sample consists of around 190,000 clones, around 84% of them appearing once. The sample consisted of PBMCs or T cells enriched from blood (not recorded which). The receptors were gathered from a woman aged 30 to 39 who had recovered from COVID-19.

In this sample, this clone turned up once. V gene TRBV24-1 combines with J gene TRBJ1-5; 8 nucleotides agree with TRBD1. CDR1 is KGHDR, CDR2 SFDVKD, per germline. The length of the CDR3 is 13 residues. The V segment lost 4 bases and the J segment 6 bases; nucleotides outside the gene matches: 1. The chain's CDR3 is CATSEDRAQPQHF. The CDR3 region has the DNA TGTGCCACCAGTGAGGACAGGGCTCAGCCCCAGCATTTT.

CDR3 residues: CASSLGQGVREQYF. As DNA, the CDR3 is TGCGCCAGCAGCTTGGGACAGGGGGTGAGGGAGCAGTACTTC. The J gene is TRBJ2-7, the V gene TRBV5-1; 9 bases are a match to TRBD1. CDR1 SGHRS and CDR2 YFSETQ come from the germline V gene. The V segment lost 0 bases and the J segment 7 bases; nucleotides outside the gene matches: 5. The CDR3 consists of 14 residues.

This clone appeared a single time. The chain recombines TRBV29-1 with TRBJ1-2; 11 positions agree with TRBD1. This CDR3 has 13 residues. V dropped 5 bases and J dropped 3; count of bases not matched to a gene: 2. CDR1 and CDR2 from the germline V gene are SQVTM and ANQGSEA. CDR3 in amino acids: CSVSGQGDYGYTF. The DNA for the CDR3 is TGCAGCGTTTCGGGACAGGGGGACTATGGCTACACCTTC. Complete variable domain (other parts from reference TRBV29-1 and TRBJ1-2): SAVISQKPSRDICQRGTSLTIQCQVDSQVTMMFWYRQQPGQSLTLIATANQGSEATYESGFVIDKFPISRPNLTFSTLTVSNMSPEDSSIYLCSVSGQGDYGYTFGSGTRLTVV.

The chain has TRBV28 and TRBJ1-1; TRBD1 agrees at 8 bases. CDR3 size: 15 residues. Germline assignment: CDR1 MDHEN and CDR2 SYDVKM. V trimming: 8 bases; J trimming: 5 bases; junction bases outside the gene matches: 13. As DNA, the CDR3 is TGTGCCAGCCGTCCGGGACAGGCCTTTGAGACTGAAGCTTTCTTT. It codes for CASRPGQAFETEAFF.

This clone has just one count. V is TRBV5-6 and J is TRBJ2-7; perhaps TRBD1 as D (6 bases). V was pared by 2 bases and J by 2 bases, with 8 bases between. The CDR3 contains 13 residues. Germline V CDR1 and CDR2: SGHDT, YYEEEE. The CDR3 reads CASSLDRTYEQYF. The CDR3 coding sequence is TGTGCCAGCAGCTTAGACAGGACCTACGAGCAGTACTTC.

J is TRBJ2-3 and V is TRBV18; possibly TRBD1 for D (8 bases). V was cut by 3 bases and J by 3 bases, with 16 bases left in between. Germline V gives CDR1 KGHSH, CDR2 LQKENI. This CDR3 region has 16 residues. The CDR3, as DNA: TGTGCCAGCTCACCCCTCAGGGGGCGGGGGACAGATACGCAGTATTTT. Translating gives CASSPLRGRGTDTQYF.

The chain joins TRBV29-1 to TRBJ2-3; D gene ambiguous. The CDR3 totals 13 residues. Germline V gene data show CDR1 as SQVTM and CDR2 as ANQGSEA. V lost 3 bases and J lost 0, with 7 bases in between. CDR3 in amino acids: CSVDYPSTDTQYF. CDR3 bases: TGCAGCGTTGATTATCCTAGCACAGATACGCAGTATTTT.

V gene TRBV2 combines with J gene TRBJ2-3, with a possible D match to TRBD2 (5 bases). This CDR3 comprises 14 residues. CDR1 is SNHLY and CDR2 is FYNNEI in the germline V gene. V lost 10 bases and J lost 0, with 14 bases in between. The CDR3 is CANLDGNSTDTQYF. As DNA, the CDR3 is TGTGCCAACCTAGACGGGAATAGCACAGATACGCAGTATTTT.

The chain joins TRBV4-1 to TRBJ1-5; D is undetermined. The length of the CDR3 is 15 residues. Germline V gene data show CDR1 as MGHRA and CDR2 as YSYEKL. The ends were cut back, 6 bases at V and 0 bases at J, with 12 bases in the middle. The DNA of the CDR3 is TGCGCCAGCAGGCCCGAGGAACTTAGCAATCAGCCCCAGCATTTT. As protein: CASRPEELSNQPQHF.

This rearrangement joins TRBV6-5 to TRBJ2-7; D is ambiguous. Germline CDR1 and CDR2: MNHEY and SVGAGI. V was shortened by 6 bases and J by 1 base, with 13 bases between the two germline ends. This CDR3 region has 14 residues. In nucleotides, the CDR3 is TGTGCCAGCAGGGTGTCTATCCTGTCCTACGAGCAGTACGTC. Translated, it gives CASRVSILSYEQYV.

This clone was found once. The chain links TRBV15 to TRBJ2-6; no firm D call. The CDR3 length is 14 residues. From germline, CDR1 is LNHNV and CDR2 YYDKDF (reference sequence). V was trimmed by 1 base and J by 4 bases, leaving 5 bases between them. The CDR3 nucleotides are TGTGCCACCAGCAGAGTGTCGGGGGCCAACGTCCTGACTTTC. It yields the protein CATSRVSGANVLTF.

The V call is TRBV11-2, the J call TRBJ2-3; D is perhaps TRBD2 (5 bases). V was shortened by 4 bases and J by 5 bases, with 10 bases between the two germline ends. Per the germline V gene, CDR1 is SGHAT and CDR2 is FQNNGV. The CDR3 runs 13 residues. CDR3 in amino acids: CASSSGGLDTQYF. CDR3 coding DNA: TGTGCCAGCAGCTCTGGCGGACTAGATACGCAGTATTTT.

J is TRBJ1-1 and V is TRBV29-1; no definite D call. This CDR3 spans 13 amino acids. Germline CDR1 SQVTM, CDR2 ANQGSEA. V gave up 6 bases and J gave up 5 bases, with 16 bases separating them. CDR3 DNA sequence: TGCAGCGTGAGGTCTGTAGGTCTTACTGAAGCTTTCTTT. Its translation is CSVRSVGLTEAFF. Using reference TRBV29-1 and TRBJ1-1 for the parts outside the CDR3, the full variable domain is SAVISQKPSRDICQRGTSLTIQCQVDSQVTMMFWYRQQPGQSLTLIATANQGSEATYESGFVIDKFPISRPNLTFSTLTVSNMSPEDSSIYLCSVRSVGLTEAFFGQGTRLTVV.

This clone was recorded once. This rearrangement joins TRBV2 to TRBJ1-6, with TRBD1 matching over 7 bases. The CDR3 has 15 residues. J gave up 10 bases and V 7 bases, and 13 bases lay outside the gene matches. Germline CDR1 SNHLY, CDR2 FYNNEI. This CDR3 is CASIREQSGGSPLHF. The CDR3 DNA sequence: TGTGCCAGCATCAGGGAGCAGTCAGGGGGATCACCCCTCCACTTT.

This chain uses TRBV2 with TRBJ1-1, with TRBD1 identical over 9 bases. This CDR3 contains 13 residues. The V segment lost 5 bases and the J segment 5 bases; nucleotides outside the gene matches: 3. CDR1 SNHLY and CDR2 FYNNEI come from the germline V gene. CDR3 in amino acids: CASSPDRGTEAFF. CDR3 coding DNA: TGTGCCAGCAGTCCGGACAGGGGAACTGAAGCTTTCTTT.

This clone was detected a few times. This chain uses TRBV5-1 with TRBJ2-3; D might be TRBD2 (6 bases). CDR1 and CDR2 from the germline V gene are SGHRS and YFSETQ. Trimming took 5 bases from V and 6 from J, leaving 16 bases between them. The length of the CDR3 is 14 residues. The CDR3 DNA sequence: TGCGCCAGCAGAGGGACTCCGAGCGGGGATACGCAGTATTTT. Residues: CASRGTPSGDTQYF.

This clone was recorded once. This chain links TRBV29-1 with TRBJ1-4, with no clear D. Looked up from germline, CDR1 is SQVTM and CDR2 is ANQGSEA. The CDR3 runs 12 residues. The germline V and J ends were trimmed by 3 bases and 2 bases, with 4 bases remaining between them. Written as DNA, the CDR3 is TGCAGCGTTGATCGGACTAATGAAAAACTGTTTTTT. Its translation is CSVDRTNEKLFF.

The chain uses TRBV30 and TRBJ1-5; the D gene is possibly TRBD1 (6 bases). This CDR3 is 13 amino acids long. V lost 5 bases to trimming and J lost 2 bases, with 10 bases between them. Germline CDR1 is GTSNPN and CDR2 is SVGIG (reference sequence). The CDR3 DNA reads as TGTGCCTGGCAGGACAGCGGCAATCAGCCCCAGCATTTT. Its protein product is CAWQDSGNQPQHF.

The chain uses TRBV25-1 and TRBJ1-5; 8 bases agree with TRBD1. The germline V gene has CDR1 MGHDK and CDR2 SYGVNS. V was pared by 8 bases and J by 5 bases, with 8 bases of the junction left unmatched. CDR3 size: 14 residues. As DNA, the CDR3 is TGTGCCAGCCGTCAGACAGGGGATGATCAGCCCCAGCATTTT. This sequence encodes CASRQTGDDQPQHF. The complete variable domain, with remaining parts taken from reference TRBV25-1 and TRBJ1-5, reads EADIYQTPRYLVIGTGKKITLECSQTMGHDKMYWYQQDPGMELHLIHYSYGVNSTEKGDLSSESTVSRIRTEHFPLTLESARPSHTSQYLCASRQTGDDQPQHFGDGTRLSIL.

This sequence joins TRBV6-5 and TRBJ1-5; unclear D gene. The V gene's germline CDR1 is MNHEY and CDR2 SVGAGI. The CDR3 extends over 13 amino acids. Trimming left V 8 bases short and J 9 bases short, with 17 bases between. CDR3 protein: CASFDTNLRPQHF. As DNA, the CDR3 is TGTGCCAGCTTTGACACCAATCTTAGGCCCCAGCATTTT.

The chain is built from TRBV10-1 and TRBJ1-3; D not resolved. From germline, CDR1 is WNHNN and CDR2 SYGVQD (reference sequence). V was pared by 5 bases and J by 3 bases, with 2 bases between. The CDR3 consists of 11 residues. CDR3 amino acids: CASSLGNTIYF. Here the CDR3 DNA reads TGCGCCAGCAGTCTTGGAAACACCATATATTTT.

The chain's CDR3 is CASRGTGSGANVLTF. The CDR3 nucleotides are TGTGCCAGCAGGGGGACAGGGTCTGGGGCCAACGTCCTGACTTTC. The chain couples TRBV6-4 to TRBJ2-6; 9 bases agree with TRBD1. The germline V gene has CDR1 MRHNA and CDR2 SNTAGT. Trimming cost V 6 bases and J 1 base; bases outside gene matches: 1. CDR3 size: 15 residues.